The clone carrying this TCR beta chain was observed once. The germline V gene encodes CDR1 SGHVS and CDR2 FQNEAQ. This CDR3 contains 12 residues. The repertoire was sequenced with immunoSEQ multiplex PCR; TCRdb's copy has only in-frame clones and lacks some. Here the sample spans 220,000 or so clones, roughly 80% being singletons. This entry is derived from a study of blood T cell repertoires in COVID-19. Study as a whole: The United States, Italy and Spain supplied acute and convalescent COVID-19 samples.

The receptor was isolated from a woman between 65 and 79 years old with acute or convalescent COVID-19. This chain joins TRBV7-8 and TRBJ2-7; perhaps TRBD2 as D (6 bases). What was sequenced was peripheral blood. CDR3 DNA: TGTGCGGGGGGTAAAAGTCCCTACGAGCAGTACTTC. This encodes CAGGKSPYEQYF.